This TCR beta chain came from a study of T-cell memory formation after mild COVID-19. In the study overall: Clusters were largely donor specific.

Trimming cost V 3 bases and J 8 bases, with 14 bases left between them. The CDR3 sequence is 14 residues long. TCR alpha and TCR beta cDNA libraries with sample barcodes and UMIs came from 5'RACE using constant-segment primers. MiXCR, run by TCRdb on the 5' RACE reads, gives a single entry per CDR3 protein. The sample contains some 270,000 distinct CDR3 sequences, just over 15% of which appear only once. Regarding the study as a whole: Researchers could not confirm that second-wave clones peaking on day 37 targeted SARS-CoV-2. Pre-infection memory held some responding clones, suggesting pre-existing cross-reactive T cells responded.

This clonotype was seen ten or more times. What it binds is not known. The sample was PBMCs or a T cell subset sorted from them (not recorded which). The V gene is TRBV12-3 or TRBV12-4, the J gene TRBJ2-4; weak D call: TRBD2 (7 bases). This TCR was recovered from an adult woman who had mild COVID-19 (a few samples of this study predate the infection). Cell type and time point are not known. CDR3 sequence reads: CASSFRGGLDIQYF. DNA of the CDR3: TGTGCCAGCAGTTTTAGGGGGGGCCTGGACATTCAGTACTTC.